The clone carrying this TCR beta chain was found many times. The antigen is not known. This sample stems from a study of response to subunit inactivated influenza vaccine. V was clipped by 10 bases and J by 8 bases, with 21 bases between them. Germline assignment: CDR1 ENHRY and CDR2 SYGVKD. The CDR3 runs to 14 residues. Study-wide results and caveats: Authors suggested each seasonal flu vaccination may recruit only limited numbers of new T cells.

TCRdb re-called the RT-PCR reads through MiXCR, storing one row per CDR3 protein. The repertoire holds about half a million distinct CDR3 sequences, with 6.5% to 8% as singletons. The material was PBMCs from blood, obtained less than 30 months after vaccination. The TCR comes from a man aged 50 to 75 who received an inactivated influenza vaccine. This chain connects TRBV10-3 to TRBJ2-1; D perhaps matches TRBD2 (6 bases). As DNA, the CDR3 is TGTGCCACTTATAACCGGGACTCCAGCGATGAGCAGTTCTTC. Amino acid sequence: CATYNRDSSDEQFF.